This note documents a single T cell receptor beta chain sequence. The data were taken from a study of blood T cell repertoires in COVID-19. Per the study methods: Reference gene primer amplification gave nucleated cell count estimates. Sequenced by immunoSEQ multiplex PCR; TCRdb stores in-frame clones only, minus some. Clone size and V and J calls were adopted from that table, with D and trimming inferred from the DNA. In the table there are 100,000 to 150,000 clones, over 80% of which are singletons. V lost 0 bases and J lost 0, with 12 bases in between. Germline CDR1 LGHDT, CDR2 YNNKEL (reference sequence). The CDR3 runs to 16 residues.

Material: peripheral blood. The origin of this receptor is a man aged 60 to 69 with acute or convalescent COVID-19. This chain uses TRBV3-1 (or the pseudogene TRBV3-2) with TRBJ2-7; no reliable D call. DNA for the CDR3: TGTGCCAGCAGCCAAGATTTCGTCACATTCTCCTACGAGCAGTACTTC. Amino acids: CASSQDFVTFSYEQYF.